The 13 T cell receptor beta chains below were found in one sample sequenced in a study of vaccination effects on CD4 cells after COVID-19. These receptors lack a known antigen. Sequenced by immunoSEQ multiplex PCR; TCRdb stores in-frame clones only, minus some. In the table there are some 68,000 clones, 75% to 85% of which are singletons. Before sequencing took place, the ViraFEST assay used viral peptide pools to expand antigen-specific CD4+ T cells. With approximately 9 days of culture completed, CD4+ T cells were isolated. The cohort was immunized with two doses of either the BNT162b2 or mRNA-1273 vaccine. This sample comprised CD4+ T cells from PBMCs cultured with HCoV-229E spike peptides, obtained after COVID-19 vaccination. Source of these receptors: a human donor who received a COVID-19 vaccine.

The CDR3 sequence is CASTWDSGNTIYF. The CDR3 coding sequence is TGCGCCAGCACTTGGGACTCTGGAAACACCATATATTTT. The J gene is TRBJ1-3, the V gene TRBV10-2, with D uncertain. The germline V gene has CDR1 WSHSY and CDR2 SAAADI. CDR3 length: 13 residues. Trimming left V 7 bases short and J 0 bases short, with 7 bases between.

V usage is TRBV3-1 (or the pseudogene TRBV3-2) and J usage is TRBJ2-1, with 11 bases aligning to TRBD2. Germline CDR1 LGHDT, CDR2 YNNKEL (reference sequence). There are 14 residues in the CDR3. V gave up 5 bases and J gave up 7 bases; unmatched junction bases: 4. The CDR3 protein is CASSLAGGRNEQFF. The CDR3 coding sequence is TGTGCCAGCAGCTTAGCGGGGGGGCGTAATGAGCAGTTCTTC.

The chain couples TRBV7-7 to TRBJ1-4, with D possibly matching TRBD1 (5 bases). V was shortened by 5 bases and J by 6 bases, with 16 bases between the two germline ends. Germline V gene sequence: CDR1 SSHAT, CDR2 FNYEAQ (reference sequence). This CDR3 has 15 residues. CDR3 protein: CASSAYRGSDEKLFF. The CDR3 coding sequence is TGTGCCAGCAGCGCGTATCGGGGCTCGGATGAAAAACTGTTTTTT.

The CDR3 nucleotides are TGTGCCAGCAGCCGTACCCAGGGATGGGGTGAAAAACTGTTTTTT. This gives the protein CASSRTQGWGEKLFF. V gene TRBV7-9 combines with J gene TRBJ1-4; D might be TRBD1 (5 bases). The V gene lost 5 bases and the J gene lost 7 bases, with 17 bases spanning the gap. CDR1 is SEHNR, CDR2 FQNEAQ, per germline (reference sequence). This CDR3 spans 15 amino acids.

This clone was detected only a few times. The V gene is TRBV4-1, the J gene TRBJ1-4; possibly TRBD1 for D (5 bases). V gave up 4 bases and J gave up 0 bases, with 9 bases separating them. This CDR3 is 15 amino acids long. The germline gives CDR1 MGHRA, CDR2 YSYEKL. CDR3 DNA: TGCGCCAGCAGCCGGCCAGGGTCAACTAATGAAAAACTGTTTTTT. Its protein product is CASSRPGSTNEKLFF.

The chain combines TRBV9 with TRBJ2-3; tentatively, D is TRBD1 (6 bases). The length of the CDR3 is 15 residues. Per germline, CDR1 SGDLS and CDR2 YYNGEE. The V gene lost 0 bases and the J gene lost 4 bases, with 12 bases spanning the gap. Here the CDR3 DNA reads TGTGCCAGCAGCGTAGCCGGCAGGGGCGCAGATACGCAGTATTTT. It yields the protein CASSVAGRGADTQYF.

V usage is TRBV5-1 and J usage is TRBJ1-2, with D maybe TRBD1 (5 bases). Trimming shortened V by 2 bases and J by 3 bases, and 11 bases separated the two germline ends. The CDR3 extends over 14 amino acids. CDR1 and CDR2 (germline): SGHRS, YFSETQ. The CDR3 DNA reads TGCGCCAGCAGCTTCGTGGGGCGCGACTATGGCTACACCTTC. Its translation: CASSFVGRDYGYTF. Full variable domain (outside the CDR3, taken from reference TRBV5-1 and TRBJ1-2): KAGVTQTPRYLIKTRGQQVTLSCSPISGHRSVSWYQQTPGQGLQFLFEYFSETQRNKGNFPGRFSGRQFSNSRSEMNVSTLELGDSALYLCASSFVGRDYGYTFGSGTRLTVV.

The chain carries TRBV24-1 and TRBJ2-3; 8 bases match TRBD1. Germline V gives CDR1 KGHDR, CDR2 SFDVKD. The V and J ends lost 4 bases and 6 bases, in that order; junction bases with no gene match: 5. This CDR3 region has 14 residues. The CDR3: CATSDPGTGDTQYF. The CDR3, as DNA: TGTGCCACCAGTGACCCCGGGACAGGCGATACGCAGTATTTT.

The chain is built from TRBV7-6 and TRBJ2-3, with D perhaps TRBD2 (6 bases). Trimming removed 4 bases from V and 1 base from J, with 18 bases in between. The V gene's germline CDR1 is SGHVS and CDR2 FNYEAQ. The CDR3 spans 17 residues. The CDR3 DNA reads as TGTGCCAGCAGCTCTCTCGGCGGGGTTTTTCGCACAGATACGCAGTATTTT. Protein product: CASSSLGGVFRTDTQYF.

This clone occurred a few times. The chain joins TRBV27 to TRBJ1-6; D is possibly TRBD1 (6 bases). Germline-derived CDR1 and CDR2 are MNHEY and SMNVEV (reference sequence). This CDR3 is built from 15 residues. The V end lost 3 bases, the J end lost 8 bases, and 14 bases lay between the germline ends. The CDR3 nucleotides read TGTGCCAGCAGTTTTGTTGGGGGGCTGGATTCACCCCTCCACTTT. Translation: CASSFVGGLDSPLHF.

This clone was seen more than once but under ten times. The V call is TRBV2, the J call TRBJ1-1, with D hard to call. CDR3 length equals 13 residues. V gave up 2 bases and J gave up 5 bases, with 9 bases separating them. Germline V gene data show CDR1 as SNHLY and CDR2 as FYNNEI. This CDR3 is CASSEKERTEAFF. In DNA, the CDR3 is TGTGCCAGCAGTGAAAAGGAAAGAACTGAAGCTTTCTTT.

This chain connects TRBV25-1 to TRBJ1-2; 10 bases agree with TRBD1. V shed 7 bases and J 2 bases; nucleotides not matched to a gene: 4. CDR1 is MGHDK, CDR2 SYGVNS, per germline. This CDR3 has 14 amino acids. The CDR3 nucleotides read TGTGCCAGCACCCGGGGACAGGGGAACTATGGCTACACCTTC. It is translated as CASTRGQGNYGYTF.

The rearrangement links TRBV9 to TRBJ2-3, with 10 bases identical to TRBD2. The CDR3 length is 15 residues. Per the germline V gene, CDR1 is SGDLS and CDR2 is YYNGEE. V was clipped by 7 bases and J by 2 bases; unmatched bases: 7. The CDR3 is CASGLAGALTDTQYF. The CDR3 DNA reads as TGTGCCAGCGGCCTAGCGGGGGCCCTCACAGATACGCAGTATTTT.